The subject of this entry is one T cell receptor beta chain. Its target is unknown. The CDR3 runs 13 residues. The V end lost 0 bases, the J end lost 8 bases, and 11 bases lay between the germline ends. CDR1 is SGDLS, CDR2 YYNGEE, per germline. Generated by immunoSEQ multiplex PCR, the TCRdb table keeps only in-frame clones and is missing some. The data show 120,000 or so clones, approximately 91% seen once. This entry comes from a study of cytomegalovirus exposure and HLA in healthy donors. Whole-study findings and limits: Some 150 TCR beta chains were listed as cytomegalovirus-associated.

The TCR originated in a young man in good health and CMV-seropositive. V is TRBV9 and J is TRBJ1-2, with D unclear. Sequencing input: PBMCs. DNA for the CDR3: TGTGCCAGCAGCGTAGGCCCCAGAGGAGGCTACACCTTC. This gives the protein CASSVGPRGGYTF.